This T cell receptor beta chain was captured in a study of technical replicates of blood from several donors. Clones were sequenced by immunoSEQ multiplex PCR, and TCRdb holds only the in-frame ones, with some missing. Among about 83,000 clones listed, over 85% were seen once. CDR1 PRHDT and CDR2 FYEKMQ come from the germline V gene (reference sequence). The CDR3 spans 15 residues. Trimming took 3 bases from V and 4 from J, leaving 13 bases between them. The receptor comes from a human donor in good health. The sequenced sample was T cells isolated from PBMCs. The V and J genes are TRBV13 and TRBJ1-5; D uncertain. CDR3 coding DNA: TGTGCCAGCAGCTTTTCCCGGCGGCCTAATCAGCCCCAGCATTTT. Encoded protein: CASSFSRRPNQPQHF.